This T cell receptor (beta chain) was sequenced in a study of T cell repertoires and HLA-DP antigens. Regarding this clone: The antigen is unknown.

Sequencing was performed with immunoSEQ multiplex PCR; in TCRdb, only in-frame clones are kept and a portion is missing. Here the sample spans around 90,000 clones, around nine tenths being singletons. Trimming removed 4 bases from V and 0 bases from J; junction bases left unmatched: 7. The CDR3 covers 15 residues. CDR1 SGHNT and CDR2 YYREEE come from the germline V gene (reference sequence). Sequencing was carried out using CD4+ T cells from PBMCs. This TCR came from a man between 45 and 60 years old in good health and CMV-seronegative. The gene calls are TRBV5-4 and TRBJ2-7, with 7 nucleotides matching TRBD1. The CDR3, as DNA: TGTGCCAGCAGCCCAGGGTGGGACAGCTCCTACGAGCAGTACTTC. This sequence encodes CASSPGWDSSYEQYF.